This T cell receptor beta chain was sequenced during a study of shared clonotypes between healthy human individuals. Positively selected for CCR7, the CD45RO-negative cells used as naive CD8 cells excluded terminally differentiated effector memory CD45RA+ cells. Splitting of each subset's genomic DNA was done evenly across several immunoSEQ plates. This table comes from immunoSEQ multiplex PCR, and its TCRdb copy is limited to in-frame clones, with some not included. The repertoire includes about 2.1 million clones, about 94% of them detected once, and around 1.7% sits in the top ten. What was sequenced was naive CD8+ T cells from PBMCs. This clonotype originated in a man younger than 35 in good health. Some clones in this sample may be carry-over from other donors' samples.

The CDR3 coding sequence is TGCGCCAGCAGCCAAGATGCGGCAGGGACCGAAGGAGACAATGAGCAGTTCTTC. Amino acid sequence: CASSQDAAGTEGDNEQFF. The genes are TRBV4-1 and TRBJ2-1; the D gene could be TRBD1 or TRBD2 (5 bases each). V gave up 0 bases and J gave up 5 bases, with 20 bases separating them. The CDR3 totals 18 residues. The V gene's germline CDR1 is MGHRA and CDR2 YSYEKL.